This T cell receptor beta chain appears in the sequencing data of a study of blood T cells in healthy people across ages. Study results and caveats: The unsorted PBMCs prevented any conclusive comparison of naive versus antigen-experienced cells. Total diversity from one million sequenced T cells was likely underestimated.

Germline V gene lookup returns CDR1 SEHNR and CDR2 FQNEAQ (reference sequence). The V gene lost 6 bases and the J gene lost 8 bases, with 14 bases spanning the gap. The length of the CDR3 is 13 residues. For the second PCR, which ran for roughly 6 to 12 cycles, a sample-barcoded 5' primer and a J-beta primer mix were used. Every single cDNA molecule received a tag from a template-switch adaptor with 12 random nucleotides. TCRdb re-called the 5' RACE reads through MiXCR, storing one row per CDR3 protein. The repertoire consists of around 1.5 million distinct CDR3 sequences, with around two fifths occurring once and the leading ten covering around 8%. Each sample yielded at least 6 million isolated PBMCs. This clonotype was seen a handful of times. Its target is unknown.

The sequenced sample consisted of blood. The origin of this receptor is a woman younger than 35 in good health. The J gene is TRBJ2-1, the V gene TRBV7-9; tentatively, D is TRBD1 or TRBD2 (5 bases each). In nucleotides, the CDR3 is TGTGCCAGCAGTTGGGGACCCGGGGATGAGCAGTTCTTC. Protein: CASSWGPGDEQFF.